This T cell receptor beta chain was documented in a study of radiotherapy plus CTLA-4 blockade in lung cancer. The CDR3 length is 16 residues. V was shortened by 0 bases and J by 5 bases, with 13 bases between the two germline ends. Per the germline V gene, CDR1 is LGHNA and CDR2 is YNFKEQ. This table comes from immunoSEQ multiplex PCR, and its TCRdb copy is limited to in-frame clones, with some not included. The sample consists of about 88,000 clones, about two thirds of them appearing once. For this clone: Its antigen is currently unknown.

Study-wide results and caveats: Clones derived from tumor TCRs expanded in blood after radiotherapy plus ipilimumab.

V usage is TRBV4-2 and J usage is TRBJ2-2; TRBD1 or TRBD2 may be the D gene (5 bases each). The source is a human donor with non-small cell lung cancer that progressed on radiotherapy plus ipilimumab. The sample here was peripheral blood, taken from a patient treated with radiotherapy plus ipilimumab. Here the CDR3 reads CASSQERGDGTGELFF. The CDR3 DNA reads TGTGCCAGCAGCCAAGAAAGAGGGGATGGAACCGGGGAGCTGTTTTTT.